The clone carrying this TCR beta chain was found many times. Its antigen is unknown. TCRdb called the 5' RACE reads again in MiXCR, with one record for every CDR3 protein. The sample shows some 250,000 distinct CDR3 sequences, more than 20% of them seen only once. CDR1 and CDR2 from the germline V gene are KGHSH and LQKENI. The CDR3 covers 15 residues. Germline trimming cut 8 bases from V and 0 bases from J; bases unmatched to any gene: 9. The data were taken from a study of CD8 T cells in ankylosing spondylitis. Findings of the study overall: Earlier authors reported some of these motif variants in reactive arthritis synovial fluid and blood. Reported data indicate significant enrichment of disease-linked clones within matched ankylosing spondylitis synovial fluid.

The specimen sequenced was blood, either unsorted or a sorted T cell fraction (not recorded which). This receptor was taken from a male donor with ankylosing spondylitis or in good health (not recorded which). This rearrangement joins TRBV18 to TRBJ1-1, with 7 bases that match TRBD1. The CDR3 coding sequence is TGTGCCAGCACGCTACAGGGGTCTATGAACACTGAAGCTTTCTTT. Its protein product is CASTLQGSMNTEAFF.